This is a list of T cell receptor beta chains from one sample in a study of PD-1 blockade in classical Hodgkin lymphoma. The protocol was immunoSEQ multiplex PCR, while the TCRdb copy is restricted to in-frame clones and leaves out a portion. The table includes tens of thousands of clones, around two thirds detected once. The sample in question was peripheral blood mononuclear cells (PBMCs), obtained at baseline. The source is a human donor with classical Hodgkin lymphoma. Each CDR3 is given with its conserved first and last residue. Fields, in order: clone size, D gene, V gene, J gene, CDR3 DNA, CDR3 protein. The D gene is left open where the match is weak. Rows give clone size only sometimes, using once, few, many, or a class for an expanded clone.

size: .; D: .; V: TRBV10-3; J: TRBJ2-1; DNA: TGTGCCATCAGTGAAACAGGCAAGGGATTCTCCTACAATGAGCAGTTCTTC; CDR3: CAISETGKGFSYNEQFF
size: few; D: TRBD1; V: TRBV6-1; J: TRBJ1-2; DNA: TGTGCCAGCAGTGAAGACAGGGGATATGGCTACACCTTC; CDR3: CASSEDRGYGYTF
size: few; D: .; V: TRBV6-1; J: TRBJ2-5; DNA: TGTGCCAGCATCCCAGGGGGGTTCCAAGAGACCCAGTACTTC; CDR3: CASIPGGFQETQYF
size: .; D: .; V: TRBV10-3; J: TRBJ2-7; DNA: TGTGCCATCAGTGGTGACAGCTCCTACGAGCAGTACTTC; CDR3: CAISGDSSYEQYF
size: .; D: .; V: TRBV7-2; J: TRBJ1-4; DNA: TGTGCCAGCAGCTTTTACAGGGATGGTGAAAAACTGTTTTTT; CDR3: CASSFYRDGEKLFF
size: .; D: .; V: TRBV11-2; J: TRBJ2-5; DNA: TGTGCCAGCAGCTTAGTTTCCGATTATGACGGGATGAGACAAGAGACCCAGTACTTC; CDR3: CASSLVSDYDGMRQETQYF
size: .; D: .; V: TRBV4-1; J: TRBJ2-7; DNA: TGCGCCAGCAGCCCCGGGGGCAGTTCAACCTACGAGCAGTACTTC; CDR3: CASSPGGSSTYEQYF
size: .; D: TRBD2; V: TRBV27; J: TRBJ2-1; DNA: TGTGCCAGCAGTTTAATCTCGCTAGCGGGCTTAGCCCGTTACAATGAGCAGTTCTTC; CDR3: CASSLISLAGLARYNEQFF
size: .; D: .; V: TRBV7-8; J: TRBJ2-3; DNA: TGTGCCAGCAGCTTAGGTTTCGCGGGGGCTACAGGCGATACGCAGTATTTT; CDR3: CASSLGFAGATGDTQYF
size: few; D: TRBD1; V: TRBV19; J: TRBJ2-3; DNA: TGTGCCACCGATCGAGGGGGCCCTAGCACAGATACGCAGTATTTT; CDR3: CATDRGGPSTDTQYF
size: once; D: .; V: TRBV5-4; J: TRBJ1-1; DNA: TGTGCCAGCACCATCACAGGGTCTTCTGAAGCTTTCTTT; CDR3: CASTITGSSEAFF
size: .; D: TRBD2; V: TRBV5-1; J: TRBJ2-7; DNA: TGCGCCAGCAGCTTGGGGGGACTAGCGGGACCCTACGAGCAGTACTTC; CDR3: CASSLGGLAGPYEQYF
size: .; D: .; V: TRBV9; J: TRBJ2-1; DNA: TGTGCCAGCAGCGTAGTAGGAGTCTACAATGAGCAGTTCTTC; CDR3: CASSVVGVYNEQFF
size: .; D: TRBD1; V: TRBV5-6; J: TRBJ1-2; DNA: TGTGCCAGCAGCTCAGTTATAGGACAGGGGTACGGCTACACCTTC; CDR3: CASSSVIGQGYGYTF
size: .; D: TRBD1; V: TRBV28; J: TRBJ1-1; DNA: TGTGCCAGCAGTTTAACTCCGGGACAGTTAAACACTGAAGCTTTCTTT; CDR3: CASSLTPGQLNTEAFF
size: many; D: .; V: TRBV28; J: TRBJ2-1; DNA: TGTGCCGCGAGAAGGGGAGGCAATGAGCAGTTCTTC; CDR3: CAARRGGNEQFF
size: .; D: .; V: TRBV6-5; J: TRBJ1-1; DNA: TGTGCCAGCAGTTACTTTGACAGGGCTTTCTTT; CDR3: CASSYFDRAFF
size: .; D: TRBD2; V: TRBV30; J: TRBJ2-3; DNA: TGTGCCTGGGGCGAACTAGCGGGGGGGCCGGATACGCAGTATTTT; CDR3: CAWGELAGGPDTQYF
size: .; D: TRBD1; V: TRBV7-9; J: TRBJ1-2; DNA: TGTGCCAGCAGCCATCGGGACAGGCGGAGCTATGGCTACACCTTC; CDR3: CASSHRDRRSYGYTF
size: .; D: .; V: TRBV6-5; J: TRBJ2-5; DNA: TGTGCCAGCAGTTACTCGATTCAAGAGACCCAGTACTTC; CDR3: CASSYSIQETQYF
size: .; D: .; V: TRBV19; J: TRBJ2-7; DNA: TGTGCCAGTAGTATTTCTCACACAACCTACTACGAGCAGTACTTC; CDR3: CASSISHTTYYEQYF
size: .; D: TRBD1; V: TRBV28; J: TRBJ1-5; DNA: TGTGCCAGCAGTTTTCCCTCAGCGACAGGGTCGGGCAATCAGCCCCAGCATTTT; CDR3: CASSFPSATGSGNQPQHF
size: .; D: .; V: TRBV30; J: TRBJ1-1; DNA: TGTGCCTGGAGGGATAGCACTGAAGCTTTCTTT; CDR3: CAWRDSTEAFF
size: few; D: .; V: TRBV30; J: TRBJ1-1; DNA: TGTGCCTGGAGTGGCAGGGGAAGCACTGAAGCTTTCTTT; CDR3: CAWSGRGSTEAFF
size: .; D: .; V: TRBV11-3; J: TRBJ2-7; DNA: TGTGCCAGCAGCTTAGATGGAACGGAGCAGTACTTC; CDR3: CASSLDGTEQYF
size: .; D: .; V: TRBV2; J: TRBJ2-5; DNA: TGTGCCGACCAGGACCGCGTGGAGACCCAGTACTTC; CDR3: CADQDRVETQYF
size: many; D: .; V: TRBV9; J: TRBJ1-2; DNA: TGTGCCAGCGGGCTGGGGTCTGCTAACTATGGCTACACCTTC; CDR3: CASGLGSANYGYTF
size: .; D: .; V: TRBV7-2; J: TRBJ1-6; DNA: TGTGCCAGCAGGTCTTACAGGACGTATAATTCACCCCTCCACTTT; CDR3: CASRSYRTYNSPLHF
size: .; D: TRBD1; V: TRBV11-2; J: TRBJ1-5; DNA: TGTGCCAGCAGCATGACCGGGACAGGCCAGCCCCAGCATTTT; CDR3: CASSMTGTGQPQHF
size: .; D: TRBD2; V: TRBV7-9; J: TRBJ2-1; DNA: TGTGCCAGCAGCTTCCCCCCCACGGGATCTAGCGGGAGGCCCGATGAGCAGTTCTTC; CDR3: CASSFPPTGSSGRPDEQFF
size: .; D: TRBD1; V: TRBV6-5; J: TRBJ1-2; DNA: TGTGCCAGCAGTATCCGACAGGGTCCTGGCTATGGCTACACCTTC; CDR3: CASSIRQGPGYGYTF
size: .; D: .; V: TRBV9; J: TRBJ1-6; DNA: TGTGCCAGCAGCCTGGGGCAGGGGAATTCACCCCTCCACTTT; CDR3: CASSLGQGNSPLHF
size: .; D: .; V: TRBV12-5; J: TRBJ1-1; DNA: TGTGCTAGTGGTTTGGATAGGGACGGTCAAGCTTTCTTT; CDR3: CASGLDRDGQAFF
size: .; D: .; V: TRBV25-1; J: TRBJ2-7; DNA: TGTGCCAGCACCGACACCGCGTTGGAAGGCTACGAGCAGTACTTC; CDR3: CASTDTALEGYEQYF
size: once; D: TRBD2; V: TRBV7-3; J: TRBJ2-7; DNA: TGTGCCAGCAGCTCCGGGACTACCGGGGGCGAGCAGTACTTC; CDR3: CASSSGTTGGEQYF
size: .; D: TRBD1; V: TRBV5-1; J: TRBJ1-1; DNA: TGCGCCAGCAGCTTGGGGGGGACAGGGAACACTGAAGCTTTCTTT; CDR3: CASSLGGTGNTEAFF
size: .; D: .; V: TRBV30; J: TRBJ2-7; DNA: TGTGCCTGGAGTGTTAAAGCACCCGAGCAGTACTTC; CDR3: CAWSVKAPEQYF
size: .; D: TRBD2; V: TRBV9; J: TRBJ2-2; DNA: TGTGCCAGCAGCGCGGGACTAGCGGGGCTCACCGGGGAGCTGTTTTTT; CDR3: CASSAGLAGLTGELFF
size: .; D: TRBD2; V: TRBV4-2; J: TRBJ2-1; DNA: TGTGCCAGCAGCCAAGATGCCCTAGCGGGGGGGCGGTACAATGAGCAGTTCTTC; CDR3: CASSQDALAGGRYNEQFF
size: once; D: .; V: TRBV19; J: TRBJ1-2; DNA: TGTGCCAGTAGTATCCCCGGCGGAGGCTACACCTTC; CDR3: CASSIPGGGYTF